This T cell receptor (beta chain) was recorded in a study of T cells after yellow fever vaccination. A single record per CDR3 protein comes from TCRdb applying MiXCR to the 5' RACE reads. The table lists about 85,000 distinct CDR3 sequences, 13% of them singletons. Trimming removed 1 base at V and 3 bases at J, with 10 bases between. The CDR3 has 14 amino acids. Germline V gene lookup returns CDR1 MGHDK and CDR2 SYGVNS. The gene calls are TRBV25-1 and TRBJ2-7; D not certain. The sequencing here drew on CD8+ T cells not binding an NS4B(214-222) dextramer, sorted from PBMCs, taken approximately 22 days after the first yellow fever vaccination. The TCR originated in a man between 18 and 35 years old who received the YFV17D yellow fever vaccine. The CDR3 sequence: CASSEWFGDYEQYV. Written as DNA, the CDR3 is TGTGCCAGCAGTGAATGGTTTGGGGACTACGAGCAGTACGTC.